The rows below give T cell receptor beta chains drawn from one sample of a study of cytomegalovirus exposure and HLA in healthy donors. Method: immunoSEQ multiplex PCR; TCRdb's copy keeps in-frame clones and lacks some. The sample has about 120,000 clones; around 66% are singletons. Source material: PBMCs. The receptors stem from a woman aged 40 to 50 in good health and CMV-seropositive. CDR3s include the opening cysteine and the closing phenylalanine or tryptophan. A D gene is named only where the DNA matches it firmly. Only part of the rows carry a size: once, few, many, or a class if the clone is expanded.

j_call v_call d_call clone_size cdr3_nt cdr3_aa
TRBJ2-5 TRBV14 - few TGTGCCAGCAGCCAGGGATCCTTTCGGGGGACCCAGTACTTC CASSQGSFRGTQYF
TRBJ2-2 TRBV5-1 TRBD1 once TGCGCCAGCAGCTTTCCCCGCGGACAGGGGAACACCGGGGAGCTGTTTTTT CASSFPRGQGNTGELFF
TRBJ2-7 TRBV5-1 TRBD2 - TGCGCCAGCAGCTCTCTAGCGGGGGTTTCCTACGAGCAGTACTTC CASSSLAGVSYEQYF
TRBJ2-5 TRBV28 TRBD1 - TGTGCCAGCAGTTTAACCGGGACAGGAGTGTTGGGGACCCAGTACTTC CASSLTGTGVLGTQYF
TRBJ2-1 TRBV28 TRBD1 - TGTGCCAGCAGTTTATGGGAAGGCGGGACAGGGGTTGATGAGCAGTTCTTC CASSLWEGGTGVDEQFF
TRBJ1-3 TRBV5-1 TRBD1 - TGCGCCAGCAGCTTGGGGGACAGCCTCCCTCCGGGAAACACCATATATTTT CASSLGDSLPPGNTIYF
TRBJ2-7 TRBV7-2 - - TGTGCCAGCAGTCCCGTAAACTACGAGCAGTACTTC CASSPVNYEQYF
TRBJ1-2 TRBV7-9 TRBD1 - TGTGCCAGCAGCTTAGGACAGGGTAACTATGGCTACACCTTC CASSLGQGNYGYTF
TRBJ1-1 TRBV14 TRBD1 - TGTGCCAGCAGCCAAGGGATCGTGACAGGGGAAGCTTTCTTT CASSQGIVTGEAFF
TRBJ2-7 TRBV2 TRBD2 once TGTGCCAGCAGCCGGGAGGACGAGCAGTACTTC CASSREDEQYF
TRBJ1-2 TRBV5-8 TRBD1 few TGTGCCAGCAGCGGAGGACAGGGGATCGATATATATGGCTACACCTTC CASSGGQGIDIYGYTF
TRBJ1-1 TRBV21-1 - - TGTGCCAGCAGCAGCCGGAACCGGGACAGGGCAAACACTGAAGCTTTCTTT CASSSRNRDRANTEAFF
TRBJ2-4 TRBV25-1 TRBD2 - TGTGCCAGCAGTGGGACTAGCGTAAGCATTCAGTACTTC CASSGTSVSIQYF
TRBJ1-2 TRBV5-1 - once TGCGCCAGCAGCTTGGAGGGGGTCGGGACCTATGGCTACACCTTC CASSLEGVGTYGYTF
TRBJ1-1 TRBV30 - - TGTGCCTGTACGAGGGGGGGGTCACCTGAAGCTTTCTTT CACTRGGSPEAFF
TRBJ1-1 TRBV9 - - TGTGCCAGCAGCGTAGGGGCAGGTAGTTTGAACACTGAAGCTTTCTTT CASSVGAGSLNTEAFF
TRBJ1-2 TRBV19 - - TGTGCCAGTAGTATAAACCAAGACAGCTATGGCTACCCCTTC CASSINQDSYGYPF
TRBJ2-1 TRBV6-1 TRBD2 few TGTGCCGGCGATAGCGGGGGAGGGGCGTACAATGAGCAGTTCTTC CAGDSGGGAYNEQFF
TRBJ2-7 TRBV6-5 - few TGTGCCAGCAGTTACCTCGGGGAAGGGTACGAGCAGTACTTC CASSYLGEGYEQYF
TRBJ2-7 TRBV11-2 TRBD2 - TGTGCCAGCAGCTTAGGACTAGCGGGAGGGGGCTCCTACGAGCAGTACTTC CASSLGLAGGGSYEQYF
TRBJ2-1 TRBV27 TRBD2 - TGTGCCACATCGGGACTAGCGGGAGTTGAGCAGTTCTTC CATSGLAGVEQFF
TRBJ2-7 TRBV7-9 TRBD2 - TGTTCCAGCAGCGACACGGGGGGGCCCTACGAGCAGTACTTC CSSSDTGGPYEQYF
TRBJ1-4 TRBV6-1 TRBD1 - TGTGCCAGCAGAGAGACAGGGGGAACTGAAAAACTGTTTTTT CASRETGGTEKLFF
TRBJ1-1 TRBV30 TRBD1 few TGTGCCTGGAGGGATGGTAAGAAAACGTGGGACAGGAGCACTGAAGCTTTCTTT CAWRDGKKTWDRSTEAFF
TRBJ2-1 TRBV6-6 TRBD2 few TGTGCCAGCAGTTACAGTCTAGCGGGAGATAATGAGCAGTTCTTC CASSYSLAGDNEQFF
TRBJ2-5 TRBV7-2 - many TGTGCCAGCAGCCCACAAGAGACCCAGTACTTC CASSPQETQYF
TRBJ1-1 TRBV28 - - TGTGCCAGCAGTTCAGGGGACACTGAAGCTTTCTTT CASSSGDTEAFF
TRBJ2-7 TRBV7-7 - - TGTGCTAGCAGCGCCGGAGAGGGCTACGAGCAGTACTTC CASSAGEGYEQYF
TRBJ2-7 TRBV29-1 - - TGCAGCGTTCCCGGGCAGGGGGGATACGAGCAGTACTTC CSVPGQGGYEQYF
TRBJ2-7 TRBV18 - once TGTGCCAGCTCACCAAGTCCAGGCTTCTACGAGCAGTACTTC CASSPSPGFYEQYF
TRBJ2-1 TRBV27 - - TGTGCCAGCAGTTTTAGCTCCTACAATGAGCAGTTCTTC CASSFSSYNEQFF
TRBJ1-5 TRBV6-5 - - TGTGCCAGCAGCGGCGGGAGCAATCAGCCCCAGCATTTT CASSGGSNQPQHF
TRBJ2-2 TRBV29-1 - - TGCAGCGTTGACTTACAGACCACCGGGGAGCTGTTTTTT CSVDLQTTGELFF
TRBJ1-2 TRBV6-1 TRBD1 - TGTGCCAGCAGTGAAATCGCGGGACAGGGATCCAACTATGGCTACCCCTTC CASSEIAGQGSNYGYPF
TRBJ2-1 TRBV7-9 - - TGTGCCAGCAGCTTCGCCGGGACTTTCCAGTGGGTTGTCTTC CASSFAGTFQWVVF
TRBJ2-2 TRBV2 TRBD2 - TGTGCCAGCAGTGTGCTAGCGGCCAACACCGGGGAGCTGTTTTTT CASSVLAANTGELFF
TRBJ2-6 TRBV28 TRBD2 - TGTGCCAGCAGTATCGGGACTAGCGGGGGACTATCTGGGGCCAACGTCCTGACTTTC CASSIGTSGGLSGANVLTF
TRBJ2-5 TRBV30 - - TGTGCCTGGAGAGAGAATACTAGACCGATGGAGACCCAGTACTTC CAWRENTRPMETQYF
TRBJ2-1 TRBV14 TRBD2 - TGTGCCAGCAGCCGGACTAGCTCCCCGGGCAATGAGCAGTTCTTC CASSRTSSPGNEQFF
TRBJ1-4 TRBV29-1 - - TGCAGCGGCCAGGGAGGGGAAAAACTGTTTTTT CSGQGGEKLFF
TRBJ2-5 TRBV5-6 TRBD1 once TGTGCCAGCAGCTTAGGGACAGCCCAAGAGACCCAGTACTTC CASSLGTAQETQYF
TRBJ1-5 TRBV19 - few TGTGCCAGTAGTCCCCGCTCTACTGGGCCCCAGCATTTT CASSPRSTGPQHF
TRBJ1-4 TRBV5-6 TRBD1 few TGTGCCAGCAGCCGCCCAGGGGGTCCAACTAATGAAAAACTGTTTTTT CASSRPGGPTNEKLFF